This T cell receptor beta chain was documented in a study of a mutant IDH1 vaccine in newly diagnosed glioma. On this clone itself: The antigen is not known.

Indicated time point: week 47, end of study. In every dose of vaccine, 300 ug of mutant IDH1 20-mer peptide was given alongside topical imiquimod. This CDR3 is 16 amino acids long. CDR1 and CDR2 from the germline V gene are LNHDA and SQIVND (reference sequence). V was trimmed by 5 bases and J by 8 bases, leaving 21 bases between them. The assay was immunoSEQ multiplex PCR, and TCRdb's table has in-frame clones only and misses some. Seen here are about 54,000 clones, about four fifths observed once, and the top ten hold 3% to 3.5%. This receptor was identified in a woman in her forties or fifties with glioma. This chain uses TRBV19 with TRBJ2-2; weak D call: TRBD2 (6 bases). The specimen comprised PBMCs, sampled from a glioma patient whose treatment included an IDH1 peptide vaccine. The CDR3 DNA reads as TGTGCCAGTAGTGCCGTGGGACTTCAAACGAGGGGGGAGCTGTTTTTT. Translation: CASSAVGLQTRGELFF.